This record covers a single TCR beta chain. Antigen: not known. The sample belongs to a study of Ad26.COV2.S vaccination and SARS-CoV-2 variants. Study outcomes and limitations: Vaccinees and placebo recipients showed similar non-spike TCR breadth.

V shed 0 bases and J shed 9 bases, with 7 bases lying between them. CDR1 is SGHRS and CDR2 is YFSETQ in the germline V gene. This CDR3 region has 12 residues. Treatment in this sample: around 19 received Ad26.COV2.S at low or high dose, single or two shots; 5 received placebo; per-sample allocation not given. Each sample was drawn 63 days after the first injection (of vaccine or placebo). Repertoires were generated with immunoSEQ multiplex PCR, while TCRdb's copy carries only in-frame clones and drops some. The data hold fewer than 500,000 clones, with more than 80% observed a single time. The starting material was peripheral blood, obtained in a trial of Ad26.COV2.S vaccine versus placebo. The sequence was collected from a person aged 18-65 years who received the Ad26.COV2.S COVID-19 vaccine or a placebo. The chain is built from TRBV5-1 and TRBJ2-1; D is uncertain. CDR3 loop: CASSLGSVEQFF. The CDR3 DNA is TGCGCCAGCAGCTTGGGTAGTGTTGAGCAGTTCTTC. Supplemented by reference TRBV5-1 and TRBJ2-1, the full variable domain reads KAGVTQTPRYLIKTRGQQVTLSCSPISGHRSVSWYQQTPGQGLQFLFEYFSETQRNKGNFPGRFSGRQFSNSRSEMNVSTLELGDSALYLCASSLGSVEQFFGPGTRLTVL.